This T cell receptor (beta chain) originates from a study of blood T cell repertoires in COVID-19. Study-wide background: Acute-phase and convalescent COVID-19 samples originated in the United States, Italy and Spain.

The CDR3 runs 12 residues. Germline V CDR1 and CDR2: SGHNT, YENEEA. Trimming removed 5 bases at V and 6 bases at J, with 11 bases between. Study processing details: It was from reference gene primer amplification that nucleated cell counts were estimated. The assay was immunoSEQ multiplex PCR, and TCRdb's table has in-frame clones only and misses some. V and J calls and clone size are given by that table; D and trimming were obtained from the DNA. The table lists more than 95,000 clones, roughly four fifths of them singletons, with around 4.1% in the top ten. The J gene is TRBJ2-7, the V gene TRBV11-3; TRBD1 is a possible D gene (6 bases). Sample: peripheral blood. The TCR sequence derives from a man in his 60s with acute or convalescent COVID-19. CDR3 sequence (DNA): TGTGCCAGCAGCCCCGGACAGCGCGAGCAGTACTTC. This codes for CASSPGQREQYF.